These T cell receptor beta chains were read from a single sample in a study of T cells after yellow fever vaccination. TCRdb re-derived calls from the 5' RACE reads in MiXCR, one entry per CDR3 protein. Here the sample spans about 310,000 distinct CDR3 sequences, 3.6% being singletons. The material was PBMCs, obtained on the day of the yellow fever booster vaccination. Receptors originate from a man between 18 and 35 years old who received the YFV17D yellow fever vaccine. Both conserved end residues are part of each CDR3. The D gene is left open where the match is weak. A row's size may be missing; if present it is once, few, many or a size class.

d_call	v_call	clone_size	j_call	cdr3_nt	cdr3_aa
TRBD2	TRBV20-1	many	TRBJ2-3	TGCAGTGCTCCCCCTGTAGCGGGGGTCGGAGATACGCAGTATTTT	CSAPPVAGVGDTQYF
NA	TRBV20-1	few	TRBJ2-3	TGCAGTGCTCGACGGTTCGGGTGGCCAGATACGCAGTATTTT	CSARRFGWPDTQYF
NA	TRBV6-6	NA	TRBJ1-6	TGTGCCAGCAAAGTCAGGGGAGAGTATTCACCCCTCCACTTT	CASKVRGEYSPLHF
NA	TRBV5-5	few	TRBJ2-6	TGTGCCAGCAGTATCATTCCGGGGGGCCCAGGCTCTGGGGCCAACGTCCTGACTTTC	CASSIIPGGPGSGANVLTF
NA	TRBV12-3/TRBV12-4	few	TRBJ1-5	TGTGCCAGCAAAGAACAGGGAGGCGGCAATCAGCCCCAGCATTTT	CASKEQGGGNQPQHF
TRBD2	TRBV7-2	many	TRBJ2-2	TGTGCCAGCAGCCCTCGGGACTACCCCCGTGGAGACGGGGAGCTGTTTTTT	CASSPRDYPRGDGELFF
NA	TRBV7-2	many	TRBJ1-2	TGTGCCAGCAGGCCTATCGGCGTCACCTATGGCTACACCTTC	CASRPIGVTYGYTF
TRBD1	TRBV19	NA	TRBJ2-3	TGTGCCAGTAGTGCGTCCGGGACAGGGGGCACAGATACGCAGTATTTT	CASSASGTGGTDTQYF
TRBD2	TRBV7-2	many	TRBJ2-5	TGTGCCAGCAGCCGTCGGACTAGCCCGGGGGGAGAGACCCAGTACTTC	CASSRRTSPGGETQYF
TRBD2	TRBV6-2/TRBV6-3	many	TRBJ2-7	TGTGCCAGTCTAGCGGTTTGGGGCCCCCACGAGCAGTACTTC	CASLAVWGPHEQYF
NA	TRBV20-1	few	TRBJ2-5	TGCAGTGCTGCCCGGTACCAAGAGACCCAGTACTTC	CSAARYQETQYF
NA	TRBV12-3/TRBV12-4	few	TRBJ2-3	TGTGCCAGCAGTTTTGCCGCAACAGATACGCAGTATTTT	CASSFAATDTQYF
NA	TRBV12-3/TRBV12-4	many	TRBJ2-7	NA	CASAESILAYEQYF
TRBD2	TRBV6-4	few	TRBJ2-3	TGTGCCAGCAGTGAGGCGGGGGGAAAACACACAGATACGCAGTATTTT	CASSEAGGKHTDTQYF
TRBD2	TRBV15	few	TRBJ2-1	TGTGCCACCAGCAGAGAACTAGCGGGGGTCTACAATGAGCAGTTCTTC	CATSRELAGVYNEQFF
NA	TRBV15	many	TRBJ1-1	TGTGCCACCAGCCACAGGGCGACGAACACTGAAGCTTTCTTT	CATSHRATNTEAFF
TRBD2	TRBV10-1	NA	TRBJ2-1	TGCGCCAGCAGTTGGAGCAGGAACGGACTAGCGGAGTACAATGAGCAGTTCTTC	CASSWSRNGLAEYNEQFF
NA	TRBV20-1	NA	TRBJ2-1	TGCAGTGCTAAGGGCACCCGCTCCTACAATGAGCAGTTCTTC	CSAKGTRSYNEQFF
NA	TRBV25-1	many	TRBJ2-2	TGTGCCAGCAGTGACCCGACAGGAAGGGACACCGGGGAGCTGTTTTTT	CASSDPTGRDTGELFF
TRBD1	TRBV29-1	many	TRBJ2-1	TGCAGCGTTTGGACAGGCCCCTTGTCGGAGCAGTTCTTC	CSVWTGPLSEQFF
NA	TRBV12-3/TRBV12-4	few	TRBJ2-3	TGTGCCAGCAGCCATGACTTTCGCACAGATACGCAGTATTTT	CASSHDFRTDTQYF
NA	TRBV6-5	few	TRBJ2-1	TGTGCCAGCACTAGGCTGGACTACACGAATGAGCAGTTCTTC	CASTRLDYTNEQFF
NA	TRBV5-5	many	TRBJ1-5	TGTGCCAGCAGCTTGGACGGGGGGCATCAGCCCCAGCATTTT	CASSLDGGHQPQHF
NA	TRBV5-8	many	TRBJ1-6	TGTGCCAGCAGCGCCGCAACAGCAGGGTGGAATTCACCCCTCCACTTT	CASSAATAGWNSPLHF
NA	TRBV4-2	many	TRBJ2-5	TGTGCCAGCAGCCGGACCGGGGGGCCGGGGGAGACCCAGTACTTC	CASSRTGGPGETQYF
NA	TRBV4-2	NA	TRBJ1-1	TGTGCCAGCAGCCAGGAGGGGACGGCGAACACTGAAGCTTTCTTT	CASSQEGTANTEAFF
TRBD1	TRBV5-1	few	TRBJ2-7	TGCGCCAGCAGCTCGGGACAGGGGATTGGGCAGTACTTC	CASSSGQGIGQYF
NA	TRBV7-9	few	TRBJ2-3	TGTGCCAGCAGCACCCCCGGGGCACCAGATACGCAGTATTTT	CASSTPGAPDTQYF
NA	TRBV5-1	many	TRBJ2-1	TGCGCCAGCAGCTTGGATCTTGGTGAGCAGTTCTTC	CASSLDLGEQFF
NA	TRBV12-5	NA	TRBJ2-7	TGTGCTAGTGGTAAAAAGCACGAGGGTCTTCACTACGAGCAGTACTTC	CASGKKHEGLHYEQYF
NA	TRBV10-2	few	TRBJ1-3	TGCGCCAGCGAGAGGGGAAACACCATATATTTT	CASERGNTIYF
NA	TRBV7-2	few	TRBJ2-2	TGTGCCAGCAGCTCGACCGGGTCCGCGAACACCGGGGAGCTGTTTTTT	CASSSTGSANTGELFF
TRBD2	TRBV5-1	many	TRBJ2-5	TGCGCCAGCAGCTTGATGGCGGGGGTACAAGAGACCCAGTACTTC	CASSLMAGVQETQYF
TRBD1	TRBV15	few	TRBJ2-1	TGTGCCACCAGCAGTGACAGGGAATACAATGAGCAGTTCTTC	CATSSDREYNEQFF
TRBD2	TRBV5-4	NA	TRBJ2-2	TGTGCCAGCAACCTCGGGGGGGCGATCACCGGGGAGCTGTTTTTT	CASNLGGAITGELFF
NA	TRBV7-2	NA	TRBJ1-5	TGTGCCAGCAGCTTAGGATATGGAGGATTTAGCAATCAGCCCCAGCATTTT	CASSLGYGGFSNQPQHF
NA	TRBV6-5	many	TRBJ2-7	TGTGCCGCATCCACTGAATCCTACGAGCAGTACTTC	CAASTESYEQYF
TRBD2	TRBV4-2	many	TRBJ2-1	TGTGCCAGCAGCCAGCGCGCTAGCGGGGGGGCTAACGAGCAGTTCTTC	CASSQRASGGANEQFF
NA	TRBV6-2/TRBV6-3	NA	TRBJ1-2	TGTGCCAGCAGTCCAGGGACCAGGGTCAATGGCTACACCTTC	CASSPGTRVNGYTF
NA	TRBV5-1	many	TRBJ1-1	TGCGCCAGCAGCCCAGGGACGAGGAACACTGAAGCTTTCTTT	CASSPGTRNTEAFF
NA	TRBV18	many	TRBJ1-1	TGTGCCAGCTCACCGGAACAGGACACTGAAGCTTTCTTT	CASSPEQDTEAFF
NA	TRBV7-8	NA	TRBJ1-5	TGTGCCAGCAGCTTAGATCGGAGGGGGGCCCAGCATTTT	CASSLDRRGAQHF
TRBD1	TRBV4-1	few	TRBJ2-3	TGCGCCTCGGGGGGACAGGGAATGGGTACGCAGTATTTT	CASGGQGMGTQYF
TRBD1	TRBV7-9	many	TRBJ1-1	TGTGCCAGCAGCCTATCATCAGGGACAGGGGTCGGGGAAGCTTTCTTT	CASSLSSGTGVGEAFF
NA	TRBV7-2	few	TRBJ2-6	TGTGCCAGCAGGTCGGCTGGGGCCAACGTCCTGACTTTC	CASRSAGANVLTF